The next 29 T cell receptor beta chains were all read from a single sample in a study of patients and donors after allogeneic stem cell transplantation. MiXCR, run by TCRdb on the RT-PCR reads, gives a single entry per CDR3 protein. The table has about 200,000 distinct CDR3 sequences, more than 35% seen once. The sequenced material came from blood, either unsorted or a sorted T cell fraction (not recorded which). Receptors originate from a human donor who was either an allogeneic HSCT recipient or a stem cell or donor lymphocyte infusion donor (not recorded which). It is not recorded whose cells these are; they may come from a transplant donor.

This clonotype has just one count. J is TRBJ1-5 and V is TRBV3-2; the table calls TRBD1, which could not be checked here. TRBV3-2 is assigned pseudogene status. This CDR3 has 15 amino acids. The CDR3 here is CASSPDRDLNQPQHF. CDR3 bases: TGTGCCAGCAGCCCGGACAGGGATTTAAATCAGCCCCAGCATTTT.

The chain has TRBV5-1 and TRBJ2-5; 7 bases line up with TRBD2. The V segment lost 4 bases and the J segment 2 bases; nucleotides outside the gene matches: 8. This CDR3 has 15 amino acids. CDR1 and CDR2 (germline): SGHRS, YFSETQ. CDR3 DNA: TGCGCCAGCAGCAGCTTGGGAGGGGTACAAGAGACCCAGTACTTC. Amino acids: CASSSLGGVQETQYF. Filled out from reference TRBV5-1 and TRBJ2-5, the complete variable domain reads KAGVTQTPRYLIKTRGQQVTLSCSPISGHRSVSWYQQTPGQGLQFLFEYFSETQRNKGNFPGRFSGRQFSNSRSEMNVSTLELGDSALYLCASSSLGGVQETQYFGPGTRLLVL.

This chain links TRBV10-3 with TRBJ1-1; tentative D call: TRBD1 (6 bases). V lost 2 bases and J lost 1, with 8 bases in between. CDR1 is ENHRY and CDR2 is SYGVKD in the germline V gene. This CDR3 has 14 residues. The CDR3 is CAISEGGRNTEAFF. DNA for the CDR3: TGTGCCATCAGTGAGGGGGGCCGGAACACTGAAGCTTTCTTT.

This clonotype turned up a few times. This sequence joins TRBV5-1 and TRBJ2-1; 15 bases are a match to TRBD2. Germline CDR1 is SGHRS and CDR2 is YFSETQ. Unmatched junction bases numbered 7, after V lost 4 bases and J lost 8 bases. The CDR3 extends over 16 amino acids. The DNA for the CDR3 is TGCGCCAGCAGCCTCTGGACTAGCGGGAGGGAGGATGAGCAGTTCTTC. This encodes CASSLWTSGREDEQFF.

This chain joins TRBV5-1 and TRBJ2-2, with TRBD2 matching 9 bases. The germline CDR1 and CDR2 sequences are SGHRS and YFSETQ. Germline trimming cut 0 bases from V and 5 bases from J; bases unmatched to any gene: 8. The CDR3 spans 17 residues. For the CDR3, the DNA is TGCGCCAGCAGCTTGGAGACTAGCGGATTTAAAACCGGGGAGCTGTTTTTT. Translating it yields CASSLETSGFKTGELFF. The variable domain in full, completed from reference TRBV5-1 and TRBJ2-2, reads KAGVTQTPRYLIKTRGQQVTLSCSPISGHRSVSWYQQTPGQGLQFLFEYFSETQRNKGNFPGRFSGRQFSNSRSEMNVSTLELGDSALYLCASSLETSGFKTGELFFGEGSRLTVL.

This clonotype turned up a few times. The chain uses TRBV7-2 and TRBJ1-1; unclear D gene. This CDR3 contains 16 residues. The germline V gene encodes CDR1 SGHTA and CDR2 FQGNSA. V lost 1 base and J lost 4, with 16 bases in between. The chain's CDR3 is CASSLDLWAPGTEAFF. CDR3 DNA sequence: TGTGCCAGCAGCTTAGACCTCTGGGCCCCAGGCACTGAAGCTTTCTTT.

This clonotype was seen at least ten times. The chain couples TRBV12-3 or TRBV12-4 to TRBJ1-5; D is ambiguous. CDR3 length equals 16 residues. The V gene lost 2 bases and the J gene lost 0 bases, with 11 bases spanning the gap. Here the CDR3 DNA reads TGTGCCAGCAGTTTACCCCCCTCTCGTAGCAATCAGCCCCAGCATTTT. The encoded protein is CASSLPPSRSNQPQHF.

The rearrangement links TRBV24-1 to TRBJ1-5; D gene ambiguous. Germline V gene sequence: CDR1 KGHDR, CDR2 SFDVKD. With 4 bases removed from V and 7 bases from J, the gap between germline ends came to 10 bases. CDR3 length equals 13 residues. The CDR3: CATSESERQPQHF. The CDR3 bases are TGTGCCACCAGTGAGAGTGAGAGACAGCCCCAGCATTTT.

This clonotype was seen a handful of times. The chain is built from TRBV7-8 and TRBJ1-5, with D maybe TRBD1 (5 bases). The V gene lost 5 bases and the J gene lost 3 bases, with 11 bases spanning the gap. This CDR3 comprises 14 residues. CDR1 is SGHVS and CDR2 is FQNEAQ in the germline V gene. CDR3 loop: CASSAGGVNQPQHF. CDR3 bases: TGTGCCAGCAGCGCGGGAGGGGTCAATCAGCCCCAGCATTTT.

This CDR3 reads CASSAGENTEAFF. Written as DNA, the CDR3 is TGTGCCAGCAGCGCCGGGGAAAACACTGAAGCTTTCTTT. The chain employs TRBV9 and TRBJ1-1; D uncertain. Germline loops: CDR1 SGDLS, CDR2 YYNGEE. The V and J ends lost 3 bases and 2 bases respectively, with 8 bases between them. The CDR3 runs to 13 residues.

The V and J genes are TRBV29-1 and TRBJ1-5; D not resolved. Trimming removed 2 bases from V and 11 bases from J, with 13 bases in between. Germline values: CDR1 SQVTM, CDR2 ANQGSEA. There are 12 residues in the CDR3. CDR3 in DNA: TGCAGCGTTGAATCCTCAGGTCAAGCCCAGCATTTT. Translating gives CSVESSGQAQHF.

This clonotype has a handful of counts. CDR3 coding DNA: TGCGCCAGCAGCCAAGATGGAGGAGGGGACACTGAAGCTTTCTTT. It yields the protein CASSQDGGGDTEAFF. The J gene is TRBJ1-1, the V gene TRBV4-3, with D possibly matching TRBD1 (5 bases). The CDR3 is made up of 15 amino acids. Germline V lookup: CDR1 LGHNA, CDR2 YSLEER. V lost 0 bases to trimming and J lost 3 bases, with 11 bases between them.

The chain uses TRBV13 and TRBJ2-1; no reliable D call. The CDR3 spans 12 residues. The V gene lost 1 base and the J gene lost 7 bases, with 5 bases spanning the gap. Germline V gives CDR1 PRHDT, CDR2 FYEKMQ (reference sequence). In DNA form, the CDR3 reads TGTGCCAGCAGCTTAGAAGGGAATGAGCAGTTCTTC. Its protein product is CASSLEGNEQFF.

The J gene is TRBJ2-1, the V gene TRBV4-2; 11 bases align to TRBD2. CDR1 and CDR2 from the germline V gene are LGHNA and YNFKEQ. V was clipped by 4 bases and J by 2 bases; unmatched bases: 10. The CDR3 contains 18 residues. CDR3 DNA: TGTGCCAGCAGCCCGGGGGAGCTAGCGGGAGGAGCCTACAATGAGCAGTTCTTC. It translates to CASSPGELAGGAYNEQFF.

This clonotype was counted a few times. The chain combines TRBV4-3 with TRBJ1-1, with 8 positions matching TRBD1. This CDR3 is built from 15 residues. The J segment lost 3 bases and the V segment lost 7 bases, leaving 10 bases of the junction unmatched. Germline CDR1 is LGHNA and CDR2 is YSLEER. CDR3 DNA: TGCGCCAGCACCTCTAGACAGGGGTCCCACACTGAAGCTTTCTTT. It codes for CASTSRQGSHTEAFF.

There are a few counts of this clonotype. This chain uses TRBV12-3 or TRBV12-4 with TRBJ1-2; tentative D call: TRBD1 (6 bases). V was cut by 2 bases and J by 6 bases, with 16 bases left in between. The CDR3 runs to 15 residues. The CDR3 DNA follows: TGTGCCAGCAGTTTAATTCGGGGGGGCGGGAATGGCTACACCTTC. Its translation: CASSLIRGGGNGYTF.

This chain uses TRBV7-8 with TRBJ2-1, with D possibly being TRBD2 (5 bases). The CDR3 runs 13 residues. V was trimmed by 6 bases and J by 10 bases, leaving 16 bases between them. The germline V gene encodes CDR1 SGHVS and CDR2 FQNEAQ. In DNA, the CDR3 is TGTGCCAGCAGTGTCTTAAACTCGGGGGAGCAGTTCTTC. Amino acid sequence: CASSVLNSGEQFF. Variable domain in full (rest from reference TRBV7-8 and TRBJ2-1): GAGVSQSPRYKVAKRGQDVALRCDPISGHVSLFWYQQALGQGPEFLTYFQNEAQLDKSGLPSDRFFAERPEGSVSTLKIQRTQQEDSAVYLCASSVLNSGEQFFGPGTRLTVL.

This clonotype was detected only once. The CDR3 spells CSALSNEQYF. For the CDR3, the DNA is TGCAGTGCTCTCTCTAACGAGCAGTACTTC. The chain employs TRBV20-1 and TRBJ2-7; D uncertain. The CDR3 extends over 10 amino acids. V was cut by 5 bases and J by 5 bases, with 7 bases left in between. Germline V gives CDR1 DFQATT, CDR2 SNEGSKA (reference sequence).

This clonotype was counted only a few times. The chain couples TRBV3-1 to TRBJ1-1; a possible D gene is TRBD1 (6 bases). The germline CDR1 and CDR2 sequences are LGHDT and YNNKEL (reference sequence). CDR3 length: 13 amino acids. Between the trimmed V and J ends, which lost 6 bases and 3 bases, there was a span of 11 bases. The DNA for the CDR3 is TGTGCCAGCAGTACATACAGGGACACTGAAGCTTTCTTT. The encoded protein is CASSTYRDTEAFF.

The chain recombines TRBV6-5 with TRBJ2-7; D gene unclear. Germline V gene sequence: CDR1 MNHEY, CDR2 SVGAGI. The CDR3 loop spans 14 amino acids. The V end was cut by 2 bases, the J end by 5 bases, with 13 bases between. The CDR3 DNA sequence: TGTGCCAGCAGTTACGGCGGAAGTCACCACGAGCAGTACTTC. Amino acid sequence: CASSYGGSHHEQYF.

Here the CDR3 DNA reads TGTGCCAGCAGTTATGGCGTTAGAAGTGAGCAGTTCTTC. It translates to CASSYGVRSEQFF. The chain combines TRBV6-5 with TRBJ2-1; D remains ambiguous. V lost 3 bases, J lost 9 bases, and 12 bases lay in between. CDR3 size: 13 residues. The germline V gene has CDR1 MNHEY and CDR2 SVGAGI.

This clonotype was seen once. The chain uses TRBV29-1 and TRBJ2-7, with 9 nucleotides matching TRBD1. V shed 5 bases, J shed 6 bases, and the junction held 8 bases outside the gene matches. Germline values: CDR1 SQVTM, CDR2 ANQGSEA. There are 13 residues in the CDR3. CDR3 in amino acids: CSVLSGQGIEQYF. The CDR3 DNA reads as TGCAGCGTTCTAAGCGGACAGGGGATCGAGCAGTACTTC.

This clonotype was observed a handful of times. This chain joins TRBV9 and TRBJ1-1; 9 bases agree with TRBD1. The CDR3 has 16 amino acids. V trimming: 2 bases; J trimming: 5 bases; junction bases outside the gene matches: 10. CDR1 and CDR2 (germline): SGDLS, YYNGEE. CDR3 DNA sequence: TGTGCCAGCAGCGTGGTCCCCGGGACAGGGTCGACTGAAGCTTTCTTT. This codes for CASSVVPGTGSTEAFF.

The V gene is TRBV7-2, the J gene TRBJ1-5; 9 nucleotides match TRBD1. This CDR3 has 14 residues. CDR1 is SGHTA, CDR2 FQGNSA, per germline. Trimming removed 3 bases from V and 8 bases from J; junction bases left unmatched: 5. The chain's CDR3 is CASSFDRGAEPQHF. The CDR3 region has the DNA TGTGCCAGCAGCTTCGACAGGGGGGCTGAGCCCCAGCATTTT.

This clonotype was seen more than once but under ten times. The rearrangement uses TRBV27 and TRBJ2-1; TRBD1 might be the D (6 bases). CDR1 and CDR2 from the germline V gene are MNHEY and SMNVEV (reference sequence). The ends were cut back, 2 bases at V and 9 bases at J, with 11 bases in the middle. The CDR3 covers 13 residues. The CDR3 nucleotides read TGTGCCAGCAGTTTAACGGTAGGGGGTGAGCAGTTCTTC. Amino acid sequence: CASSLTVGGEQFF.

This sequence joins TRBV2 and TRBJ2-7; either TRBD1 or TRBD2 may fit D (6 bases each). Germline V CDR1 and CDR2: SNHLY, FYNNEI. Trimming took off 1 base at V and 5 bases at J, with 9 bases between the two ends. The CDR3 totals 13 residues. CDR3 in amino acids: CASSEVGGHEQYF. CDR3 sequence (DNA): TGTGCCAGCAGTGAAGTGGGGGGCCACGAGCAGTACTTC.

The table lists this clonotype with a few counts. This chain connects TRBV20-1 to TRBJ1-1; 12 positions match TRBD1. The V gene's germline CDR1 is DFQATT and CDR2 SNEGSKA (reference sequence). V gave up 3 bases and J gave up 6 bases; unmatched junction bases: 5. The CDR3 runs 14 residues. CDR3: CSARGTGGAPEAFF. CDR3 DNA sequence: TGCAGTGCTAGGGGGACAGGGGGCGCACCTGAAGCTTTCTTT.

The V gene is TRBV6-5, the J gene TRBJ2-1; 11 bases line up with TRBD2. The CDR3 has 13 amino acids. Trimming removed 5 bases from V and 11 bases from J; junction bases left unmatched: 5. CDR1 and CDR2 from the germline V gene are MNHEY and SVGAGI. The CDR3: CASSPTSGGKQFF. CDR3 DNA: TGTGCCAGCAGTCCAACTAGCGGGGGAAAGCAGTTCTTC.

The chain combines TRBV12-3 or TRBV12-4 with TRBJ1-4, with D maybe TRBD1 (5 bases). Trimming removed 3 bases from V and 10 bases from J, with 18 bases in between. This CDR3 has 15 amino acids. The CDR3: CASSFVSASQGKLFF. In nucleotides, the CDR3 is TGTGCCAGCAGTTTCGTGTCCGCTAGCCAGGGAAAACTGTTTTTT.